What follows describes a single T cell receptor beta chain. The antigen is undetermined. The record originates from a study of OX40 agonist ivuxolimab in advanced cancers. V shed 5 bases, J shed 2 bases, and the junction held 11 bases outside the gene matches. The CDR3 length is 16 residues. CDR1 and CDR2 (germline): SGHTA, FQGNSA. Whole-study results and caveats: No determination was made of the antigen specificity of the expanded peripheral T cells.

Sequenced by immunoSEQ multiplex PCR; TCRdb stores in-frame clones only, minus some. The table shows about 83,000 clones, with around 80% occurring only once. Blood specimens came from baseline, cycle 4 day 1, and cycle 7 day 1. The genes are TRBV7-2 and TRBJ2-5, with 7 bases that match TRBD2. The sequencing here drew on CD4+ or CD8+ T cells sorted from blood, taken in a trial of the OX40 agonist ivuxolimab. This receptor was obtained from an adult with an advanced solid tumor such as melanoma, head and neck, liver or kidney cancer. The CDR3 reads CASSPSARGWQETQYF. CDR3 nucleotide sequence: TGTGCCAGCAGCCCCTCGGCGCGGGGGTGGCAAGAGACCCAGTACTTC.